This paragraph reports one T cell receptor (beta chain). As yet, its antigen is unknown. The source of the sample is a study of OX40 agonist ivuxolimab in advanced cancers. Regarding the study as a whole: Among T cells, CD8+ cells averaged more expanded clones than CD4+ cells. At 0.1 to 3.0 mg/kg and by week 6, CD4+ and CD8+ T cells in the blood had expanded clonally.

Method: immunoSEQ multiplex PCR; TCRdb's copy keeps in-frame clones and lacks some. This table holds roughly 56,000 clones, roughly 89% found once. The V and J ends lost 5 bases and 10 bases respectively, with 23 bases between them. The CDR3 is 15 amino acids. Germline loops: CDR1 SGHTA, CDR2 FQGTGA. V gene TRBV7-3 combines with J gene TRBJ1-2; possible D gene TRBD1, 6 bases. The clonotype was recovered from an adult with an advanced solid tumor such as melanoma, head and neck, liver or kidney cancer. Material: CD4+ or CD8+ T cells sorted from blood, obtained in a trial of the OX40 agonist ivuxolimab. The chain's CDR3 is CASSNNPGQRNHYTF. The CDR3 coding sequence is TGTGCCAGCAGCAACAATCCGGGACAACGAAACCACTACACCTTC.